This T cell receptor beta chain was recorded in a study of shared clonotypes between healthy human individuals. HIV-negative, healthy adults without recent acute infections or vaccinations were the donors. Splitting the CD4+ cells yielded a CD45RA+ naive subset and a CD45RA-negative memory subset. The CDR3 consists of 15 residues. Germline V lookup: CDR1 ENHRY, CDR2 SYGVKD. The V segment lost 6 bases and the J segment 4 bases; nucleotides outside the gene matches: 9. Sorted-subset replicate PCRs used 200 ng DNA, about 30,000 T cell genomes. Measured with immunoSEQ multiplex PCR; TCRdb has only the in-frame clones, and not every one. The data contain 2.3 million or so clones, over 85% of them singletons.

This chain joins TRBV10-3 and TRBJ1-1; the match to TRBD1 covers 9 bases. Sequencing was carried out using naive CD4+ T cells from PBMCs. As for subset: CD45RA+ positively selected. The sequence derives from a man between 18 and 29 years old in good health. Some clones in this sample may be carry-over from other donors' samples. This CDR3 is CAISITGQGSTEAFF. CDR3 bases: TGTGCCATCAGCATAACCGGACAGGGGAGCACTGAAGCTTTCTTT.